The rows below give T cell receptor beta chains drawn from one sample of a study of T-cell reconstitution after alpha-beta-depleted transplantation in children. TCRdb re-derived calls from the PCR reads in MiXCR, one entry per CDR3 protein. In the table there are a few hundred thousand distinct CDR3 sequences, approximately 20% of which are singletons. This specimen consisted of PBMCs from the stem cell graft donor, obtained from the stem cell graft. Receptors were obtained from a human donor who donated a stem cell graft to a child with acute lymphoblastic leukemia. Both conserved end residues are part of each CDR3. D genes are given only for firm matches. Clone size is shown for a subset of rows, as once, few, many or a class of expanded clone.

abundance: few
v_gene: TRBV16
d_gene: NA
j_gene: TRBJ1-1
CDR3nt: TGTGCCAGCAGCTGGGCGGTCAGATCGAACACTGAAGCTTTCTTT
CDR3aa: CASSWAVRSNTEAFF

abundance: many
v_gene: TRBV10-3
d_gene: NA
j_gene: TRBJ2-1
CDR3nt: TGTGCCATCAAAGTCCACCAAACAGACAACAATGAGCAGTTCTTC
CDR3aa: CAIKVHQTDNNEQFF

abundance: NA
v_gene: TRBV7-9
d_gene: NA
j_gene: TRBJ2-5
CDR3nt: TGTGCCAGCAGCCGTTGGGGGCAGGGAGGATCGGAGACCCAGTACTTC
CDR3aa: CASSRWGQGGSETQYF

abundance: few
v_gene: TRBV5-1
d_gene: TRBD1
j_gene: TRBJ1-1
CDR3nt: TGCGCCAGCAGCTTCCTGACAGGGATGAACACTGAAGCTTTCTTT
CDR3aa: CASSFLTGMNTEAFF

abundance: NA
v_gene: TRBV19
d_gene: TRBD1
j_gene: TRBJ2-1
CDR3nt: TGTGCCAGTAGCCCGGGACAGTTGTACAATGAGCAGTTCTTC
CDR3aa: CASSPGQLYNEQFF

abundance: NA
v_gene: TRBV9
d_gene: TRBD1
j_gene: TRBJ2-5
CDR3nt: TGTGCCAGCAGCGTAGGGACAGGGGGTTCCGAGACCCAGTACTTC
CDR3aa: CASSVGTGGSETQYF

abundance: NA
v_gene: TRBV20-1
d_gene: NA
j_gene: TRBJ2-4
CDR3nt: TGCAGTGCTACAGGGATCTACAAAAACATTCAGTACTTC
CDR3aa: CSATGIYKNIQYF

abundance: NA
v_gene: TRBV6-2/TRBV6-3
d_gene: TRBD1
j_gene: TRBJ1-2
CDR3nt: TGTGCCAGCAGTTACCCCGGACAGGGGAACTATGGCTACACCTTC
CDR3aa: CASSYPGQGNYGYTF

abundance: few
v_gene: TRBV5-1
d_gene: TRBD2
j_gene: TRBJ2-1
CDR3nt: TGCGCCAGCAGCCCACTCGGACTAGCGGGAGATGAGCAGTTCTTC
CDR3aa: CASSPLGLAGDEQFF

abundance: few
v_gene: TRBV20-1
d_gene: TRBD1
j_gene: TRBJ2-1
CDR3nt: TGCAGTGCTAGACGGTCCCGGGACAGGCGACCTTTATACTACAATGAGCAGTTCTTC
CDR3aa: CSARRSRDRRPLYYNEQFF

abundance: few
v_gene: TRBV2
d_gene: NA
j_gene: TRBJ2-1
CDR3nt: TGTGCCAGCAGTGATTCGTCAGTCTACAATGAGCAGTTCTTC
CDR3aa: CASSDSSVYNEQFF

abundance: NA
v_gene: TRBV5-1
d_gene: TRBD2
j_gene: TRBJ2-7
CDR3nt: TGCGCCAGCCAGACTAGCGGGAATATCTACGAGCAGTACTTC
CDR3aa: CASQTSGNIYEQYF

abundance: NA
v_gene: TRBV7-6
d_gene: NA
j_gene: TRBJ2-7
CDR3nt: TGTGCCAGCAGCTTAGGGGCCCCAGGGCCCTGCGAGCAGTACTTC
CDR3aa: CASSLGAPGPCEQYF

abundance: NA
v_gene: TRBV24-1
d_gene: NA
j_gene: TRBJ2-3
CDR3nt: TGTGCCACCATGGGGGACAACACAGATACGCAGTATTTT
CDR3aa: CATMGDNTDTQYF

abundance: many
v_gene: TRBV24-1
d_gene: TRBD2
j_gene: TRBJ2-5
CDR3nt: TGTGCCACCAGTGCCCTAGCGGGAGGAGGGACCCAGTACTTC
CDR3aa: CATSALAGGGTQYF

abundance: few
v_gene: TRBV7-9
d_gene: TRBD1
j_gene: TRBJ2-3
CDR3nt: TGTGCCAGCAGCTTAGGGACAGGACCGACAGATACGCAGTATTTT
CDR3aa: CASSLGTGPTDTQYF

abundance: few
v_gene: TRBV20-1
d_gene: TRBD2
j_gene: TRBJ2-1
CDR3nt: TGCAGTGCCACACTAGCGGGAGGCGTCAATGAGCAGTTCTTC
CDR3aa: CSATLAGGVNEQFF

abundance: few
v_gene: TRBV11-1
d_gene: NA
j_gene: TRBJ1-1
CDR3nt: TGTGCCAGCAGCCTGACCCGGGACACGAGCACTGAAGCTTTCTTT
CDR3aa: CASSLTRDTSTEAFF

abundance: NA
v_gene: TRBV24-1
d_gene: NA
j_gene: TRBJ2-1
CDR3nt: TGTGCCACCAGTGATGGGTACGGGCAGTTCTTC
CDR3aa: CATSDGYGQFF

abundance: few
v_gene: TRBV4-2
d_gene: NA
j_gene: TRBJ1-1
CDR3nt: TGTGCCAGCCGATTGATTGGGGGGCATAAGGACACTGAAGCTTTCTTT
CDR3aa: CASRLIGGHKDTEAFF

abundance: NA
v_gene: TRBV12-3/TRBV12-4
d_gene: NA
j_gene: TRBJ1-5
CDR3nt: TGTGCCAGCAGTCCAGTGGGCAATCAGCCCCAGCATTTT
CDR3aa: CASSPVGNQPQHF

abundance: NA
v_gene: TRBV6-5
d_gene: TRBD1
j_gene: TRBJ2-5
CDR3nt: TGTGCCAGCAGTTACGAACAGGGGGAGACCCAGTACTTC
CDR3aa: CASSYEQGETQYF

abundance: NA
v_gene: TRBV7-8
d_gene: TRBD2
j_gene: TRBJ2-1
CDR3nt: TGTGCCAGCAGCTTAGTGGAGCGGGGCTCCTACAATGAGCAGTTCTTC
CDR3aa: CASSLVERGSYNEQFF

abundance: few
v_gene: TRBV6-1
d_gene: TRBD1
j_gene: TRBJ1-1
CDR3nt: TGTGCCAGCACCGGGACAGGGGGTCCTGAAGCTTTCTTT
CDR3aa: CASTGTGGPEAFF

abundance: NA
v_gene: TRBV4-1
d_gene: TRBD1
j_gene: TRBJ1-6
CDR3nt: TGCGCCAGCAGCCAACCCCGGACAGGGAAGAATTCACCCCTCCACTTT
CDR3aa: CASSQPRTGKNSPLHF

abundance: NA
v_gene: TRBV5-4
d_gene: TRBD1
j_gene: TRBJ1-2
CDR3nt: TGTGCCAGCAGCTTGAGGGGGTGGACAGGGGGAATTCCCGCTAACTATGGCTACACCTTC
CDR3aa: CASSLRGWTGGIPANYGYTF

abundance: NA
v_gene: TRBV12-3/TRBV12-4
d_gene: TRBD2
j_gene: TRBJ2-1
CDR3nt: TGTGCCAGCACCATACTAGCGGGAATTCTATTCTCCTACAATGAGCAGTTCTTC
CDR3aa: CASTILAGILFSYNEQFF

abundance: few
v_gene: TRBV21-1
d_gene: NA
j_gene: TRBJ2-5
CDR3nt: TGTGCCAGCAGCAATGGGAGGGGACAGATGCAAGAGACCCAGTACTTC
CDR3aa: CASSNGRGQMQETQYF

abundance: few
v_gene: TRBV15
d_gene: NA
j_gene: TRBJ2-5
CDR3nt: TGTGCCACCAGCAGAGAGACAGCGGATGACGAAGAGACCCAGTACTTC
CDR3aa: CATSRETADDEETQYF

abundance: NA
v_gene: TRBV10-2
d_gene: NA
j_gene: TRBJ1-2
CDR3nt: TGCGCCAGCAGTGAGTCGAAAGCCAGGGATGGCTACACCTTC
CDR3aa: CASSESKARDGYTF

abundance: few
v_gene: TRBV18
d_gene: NA
j_gene: TRBJ2-6
CDR3nt: TGTGCCAGCTCCCAGCAGTCCAGGGACTCCGGGGCCAACGTCCTGACTTTC
CDR3aa: CASSQQSRDSGANVLTF

abundance: NA
v_gene: TRBV29-1
d_gene: TRBD1
j_gene: TRBJ2-7
CDR3nt: TGCAGCGTTCTCGGACAGGGGCTAGACGAGCAGTACTTC
CDR3aa: CSVLGQGLDEQYF

abundance: few
v_gene: TRBV5-5
d_gene: NA
j_gene: TRBJ2-3
CDR3nt: TGTGCCAGCAGCTTTACGGAGATTAGCACAGATACGCAGTATTTT
CDR3aa: CASSFTEISTDTQYF

abundance: NA
v_gene: TRBV3-1
d_gene: TRBD2
j_gene: TRBJ2-2
CDR3nt: TGTGCCAGCAGCCAAGGGCTAGCGGGAATGAACACCGGGGAGCTGTTTTTT
CDR3aa: CASSQGLAGMNTGELFF

abundance: NA
v_gene: TRBV12-3/TRBV12-4
d_gene: NA
j_gene: TRBJ1-2
CDR3nt: TGTGCCAGCAGTTTCTCCGTGGGCTACACCTTC
CDR3aa: CASSFSVGYTF

abundance: medium-sized
v_gene: TRBV13
d_gene: TRBD2
j_gene: TRBJ2-1
CDR3nt: TGTGCCAGCAGCCTAACGGGACTAGCGGGAGAAGGAACCTCCTACAATGAGCAGTTCTTC
CDR3aa: CASSLTGLAGEGTSYNEQFF

abundance: NA
v_gene: TRBV20-1
d_gene: NA
j_gene: TRBJ2-7
CDR3nt: TGCTGTGCTAGAGCACGGGACACTCTCTCCTACGAGCAGTACTTC
CDR3aa: CCARARDTLSYEQYF

abundance: few
v_gene: TRBV15
d_gene: NA
j_gene: TRBJ2-5
CDR3nt: TGTGCCACCAGCAGAGATTGGAGGGGGACGCAAGAGACCCAGTACTTC
CDR3aa: CATSRDWRGTQETQYF

abundance: few
v_gene: TRBV12-3/TRBV12-4
d_gene: NA
j_gene: TRBJ1-1
CDR3nt: TGTGCCAGCACCTTAGTGGGGGGCGCAGCTGAAGCTTTCTTT
CDR3aa: CASTLVGGAAEAFF

abundance: NA
v_gene: TRBV7-9
d_gene: NA
j_gene: TRBJ2-7
CDR3nt: TGTGCCAGCAGCCATCAAAAAGGGGGGAGACCCTCCTACGAGCAGTACTTC
CDR3aa: CASSHQKGGRPSYEQYF

abundance: NA
v_gene: TRBV20-1
d_gene: TRBD2
j_gene: TRBJ2-1
CDR3nt: TGCAGTGCTACCAGCGGGAGAGGGGATAGCTCCTACAATGAGCAGTTCTTC
CDR3aa: CSATSGRGDSSYNEQFF

abundance: few
v_gene: TRBV6-4
d_gene: NA
j_gene: TRBJ1-2
CDR3nt: TGTGCCAGCAGAAACAGTCTCGACTATGGCTACACCTTC
CDR3aa: CASRNSLDYGYTF

abundance: NA
v_gene: TRBV5-1
d_gene: TRBD1
j_gene: TRBJ1-1
CDR3nt: TGCGCCAGCAGCAGAAGACAGGGGATGGCGAGGTACACTGAAGCTTTCTTT
CDR3aa: CASSRRQGMARYTEAFF

abundance: few
v_gene: TRBV5-1
d_gene: NA
j_gene: TRBJ2-1
CDR3nt: TGCGCCAGCAGCTTCAACAGCCACAATGAGCAGTTCTTC
CDR3aa: CASSFNSHNEQFF

abundance: few
v_gene: TRBV20-1
d_gene: NA
j_gene: TRBJ2-7
CDR3nt: TGCAGTGCTGGGCCCGGCGGGGTTTTGTCCGAGCAGTACTTC
CDR3aa: CSAGPGGVLSEQYF

abundance: few
v_gene: TRBV12-3/TRBV12-4
d_gene: NA
j_gene: TRBJ1-6
CDR3nt: TGTGCCAGCACCTGGGACCCGGATTCACCCCTCCACTTT
CDR3aa: CASTWDPDSPLHF

abundance: NA
v_gene: TRBV29-1
d_gene: NA
j_gene: TRBJ1-3
CDR3nt: TGCAGCGGCAGGGGTAGCTCTGGAAACACCATATATTTT
CDR3aa: CSGRGSSGNTIYF

abundance: many
v_gene: TRBV24-1
d_gene: TRBD1
j_gene: TRBJ2-5
CDR3nt: TGTGCCACCAGTGATCTGGCCGCAGGGGGCGCATTCGGAGAGACCCAGTACTTC
CDR3aa: CATSDLAAGGAFGETQYF

abundance: NA
v_gene: TRBV12-3/TRBV12-4
d_gene: NA
j_gene: TRBJ2-1
CDR3nt: TGTGCCAGCAGTTTGGGGGGGCTAGGCTACAATGAGCAGTTCTTC
CDR3aa: CASSLGGLGYNEQFF

abundance: NA
v_gene: TRBV29-1
d_gene: NA
j_gene: TRBJ1-2
CDR3nt: TGCAGCCCGGAGGGGCTCTATGGCTACACCTTC
CDR3aa: CSPEGLYGYTF

abundance: many
v_gene: TRBV7-8
d_gene: NA
j_gene: TRBJ2-7
CDR3nt: TGTGCCAGCAGCATAGGGTTGGAGGGCTACGAGCAGTACTTC
CDR3aa: CASSIGLEGYEQYF

abundance: few
v_gene: TRBV5-8
d_gene: NA
j_gene: TRBJ2-1
CDR3nt: TGTGCCAGCAGCTTGACTACTAGGTTATGGGGCAATGAGCAGTTCTTC
CDR3aa: CASSLTTRLWGNEQFF

abundance: NA
v_gene: TRBV5-6
d_gene: NA
j_gene: TRBJ2-3
CDR3nt: TGTGCCAGCACCCGTCGCGGAGGGCCATCAGATACGCAGTATTTT
CDR3aa: CASTRRGGPSDTQYF

abundance: few
v_gene: TRBV6-5
d_gene: NA
j_gene: TRBJ1-1
CDR3nt: TGTGCCAGCAGTTCCGACGGGAACACTGAAGCTTTCTTT
CDR3aa: CASSSDGNTEAFF

abundance: few
v_gene: TRBV3-1
d_gene: TRBD1
j_gene: TRBJ1-5
CDR3nt: TGTGCCAGCAGCCGGGGACAGGGCAGATTAGGGCGCAATCAGCCCCAGCATTTT
CDR3aa: CASSRGQGRLGRNQPQHF